Sequencing of this T cell receptor (beta chain) was carried out in a study of PD-L1 blockade in urothelial cancer. Germline CDR1 is SGHTA and CDR2 is FQGNSA. The CDR3 is made up of 13 amino acids. Trimming took off 4 bases at V and 6 bases at J, with 12 bases between the two ends. The sample's time point: peripheral blood 6 weeks after treatment start. TCRdb keeps only in-frame clones here, not all; method: immunoSEQ multiplex PCR. The table lists 29,000 or so clones, roughly 80% of them singletons, with 2.5% to 3% in the top ten. This sequence joins TRBV7-2 and TRBJ1-1; the D gene is possibly TRBD1 (6 bases). This TCR was recovered from a man aged 70-80 years with urothelial cancer. This specimen consisted of PBMCs, obtained around atezolizumab (anti-PD-L1) treatment. The CDR3 loop is CASSSTGFSEAFF. In DNA, the CDR3 is TGTGCCAGCAGCTCAACAGGGTTTTCTGAAGCTTTCTTT. The full variable domain, completed using reference TRBV7-2 and TRBJ1-1, is GAGVSQSPSNKVTEKGKDVELRCDPISGHTALYWYRQSLGQGLEFLIYFQGNSAPDKSGLPSDRFSAERTGGSVSTLTIQRTQQEDSAVYLCASSSTGFSEAFFGQGTRLTVV.